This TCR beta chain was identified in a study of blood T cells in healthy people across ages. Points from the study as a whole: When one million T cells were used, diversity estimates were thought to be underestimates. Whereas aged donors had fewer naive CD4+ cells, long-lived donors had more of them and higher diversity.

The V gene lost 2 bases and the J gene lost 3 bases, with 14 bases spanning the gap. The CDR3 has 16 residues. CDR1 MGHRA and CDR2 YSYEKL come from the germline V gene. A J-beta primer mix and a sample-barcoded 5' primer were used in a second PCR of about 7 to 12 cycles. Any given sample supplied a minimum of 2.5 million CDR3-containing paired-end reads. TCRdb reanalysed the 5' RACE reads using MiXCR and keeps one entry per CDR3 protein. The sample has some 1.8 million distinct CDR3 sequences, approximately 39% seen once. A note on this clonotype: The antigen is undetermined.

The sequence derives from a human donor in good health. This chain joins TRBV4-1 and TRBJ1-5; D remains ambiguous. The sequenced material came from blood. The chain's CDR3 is CASSQRGTTNNQPQHF. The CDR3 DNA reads TGCGCCAGCAGCCAAAGAGGAACAACCAACAATCAGCCCCAGCATTTT.